The rows below give T cell receptor beta chains drawn from one sample of a study of blood T cell repertoires in COVID-19. Assay used: immunoSEQ multiplex PCR; TCRdb lists only in-frame clones, some missing. The sample yields 35,000 to 40,000 clones, approximately 84% seen once. Sequencing used peripheral blood. These receptors originate from a man aged 80 or over with active or convalescent COVID-19. The CDR3 runs from the conserved cysteine through the conserved F or W. Clone size is shown for a subset of rows, as once, few, many or a class of expanded clone.

j_call clone_size v_call cdr3_aa
TRBJ2-4 NA TRBV2 CASSDDRAPKNIQYF
TRBJ2-5 NA TRBV6-5 CASSYLTGQETQYF
TRBJ2-5 once TRBV6-5 CASRVDPAGATQYF
TRBJ2-5 few TRBV5-1 CASIPFGGGPRETQYF
TRBJ1-2 NA TRBV18 CASSPAEDHGYTF
TRBJ2-3 NA TRBV6-6 CASSYALNRGTDTQYF
TRBJ2-3 once TRBV5-1 CASSLTLAGRTDTQYF
TRBJ1-1 once TRBV25-1 CASRGIAEAFF
TRBJ2-2 few TRBV7-6 CASSPTGPWELFF
TRBJ2-6 NA TRBV7-9 CASSTDRGVANVLTF
TRBJ2-5 few TRBV5-4 CASSPLGRTETQYF
TRBJ1-1 NA TRBV19 CASSPYKNTEAFF
TRBJ2-3 NA TRBV19 CASKDRDRDADTQYF
TRBJ2-7 NA TRBV18 CASSPPDRAPRQYF
TRBJ2-1 NA TRBV29-1 CSVGDRVYNEQFF
TRBJ1-2 NA TRBV19 CASSTAGQGDYGYTF
TRBJ2-7 NA TRBV19 CASSDGGTGPYEQYF
TRBJ2-1 NA TRBV7-9 CASSITRRGITSYSYNEQFF
TRBJ2-1 NA TRBV7-3 CASSLYGGSSTSGHNEQFF
TRBJ2-1 NA TRBV20-1 CSASLLTGAGTYNEQFF
TRBJ1-2 NA TRBV9 CASTRGGNERYGYTF
TRBJ2-2 NA TRBV6-5 CASGATGLGTGELFF
TRBJ1-2 few TRBV7-2 CASSLGAVGYTF
TRBJ2-3 NA TRBV7-3 CASSPPRAGTGGTDTQYF
TRBJ2-2 NA TRBV6-2/TRBV6-3 CASSYSRRGAGGPAGELFF
TRBJ2-5 NA TRBV29-1 CSVDRGNARETQYF
TRBJ1-1 NA TRBV7-6 CASSSKDKAAGDGTEAFF
TRBJ2-5 NA TRBV7-2 CASSPSGGGYQETQYF
TRBJ2-7 NA TRBV9 CASSPELGAFFSYEQYF
TRBJ2-3 NA TRBV11-2 CASSFNRGTTDTQYF
TRBJ1-6 NA TRBV6-5 CASSYSEESTLHF
TRBJ2-3 NA TRBV5-1 CASRQGTSTDTQYF
TRBJ1-1 NA TRBV11-3 CASSSIGGAEAFF
TRBJ2-1 NA TRBV7-2 CASSPGVGTPTYNEQFF
TRBJ1-2 NA TRBV11-2 CASSLDRDRGNGYTF
TRBJ1-1 NA TRBV25-1 CASRGLGPRAFF
TRBJ2-2 NA TRBV12-3/TRBV12-4 CASSFGAAGELFF
TRBJ2-2 NA TRBV4-1 CASSRTGSTGELFF
TRBJ2-5 NA TRBV5-4 CASSTGTRGRETQYF
TRBJ1-1 NA TRBV6-1 CASSDRENTEAFF
TRBJ2-5 NA TRBV11-3 CASSPRQGAEETQYF
TRBJ2-1 NA TRBV5-1 CASSLGTGAYNEQFF
TRBJ2-7 NA TRBV7-9 CASSSDSSYEQYF
TRBJ1-6 few TRBV30 CAFYGDTESLHF
TRBJ2-4 NA TRBV3-1/TRBV3-2 CASSQSLAANVIQYF
TRBJ2-2 few TRBV19 CASSLTGGYGTGELFF
TRBJ1-1 few TRBV6-5 CASSGQGVSEAFF